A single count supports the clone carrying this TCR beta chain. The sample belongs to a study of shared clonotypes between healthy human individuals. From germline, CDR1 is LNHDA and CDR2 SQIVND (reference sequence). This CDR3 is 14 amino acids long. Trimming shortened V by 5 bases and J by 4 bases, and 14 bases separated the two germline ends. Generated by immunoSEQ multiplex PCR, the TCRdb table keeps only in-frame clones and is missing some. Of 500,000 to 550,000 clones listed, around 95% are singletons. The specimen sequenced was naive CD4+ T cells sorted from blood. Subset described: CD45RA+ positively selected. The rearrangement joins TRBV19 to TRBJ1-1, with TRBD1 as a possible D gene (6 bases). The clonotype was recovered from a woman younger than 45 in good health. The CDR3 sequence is CASSLGGAGTEAFF. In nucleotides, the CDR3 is TGTGCCAGTAGTCTGGGGGGCGCGGGCACTGAAGCTTTCTTT.